Listed here is a single T cell receptor beta chain. One end of the junction fails to match germline, which may point to a read error. This CDR3 contains 15 residues. From germline, CDR1 is MNHNS and CDR2 SASEGT. TCRdb re-analyzed the PCR reads using MiXCR. The data contain 35,000 to 50,000 clones, roughly 24% of them singletons. These data belong to a study of metastatic and nonmetastatic thyroid tumors. Whole-study context: Peripheral blood and tumor or nodule samples from malignant and benign thyroid patients were compared.

All patients reached thyroid surgery having received no treatment beforehand. The source material was tumor tissue. This receptor was identified in a female donor with papillary thyroid cancer or a benign thyroid nodule (not recorded which). Some clones in this sample may be carry-over from other donors' samples. V and J are TRBV6-1 and TRBJ2-1; D not resolved. The CDR3 spells CAISDLSLPNNEQFF. DNA for the CDR3: TGTGCCATCAGTGACCTGAGCCTGCCGAACAATGAGCAGTTCTTC.